This record looks at one T cell receptor (beta chain) sequence and its context. The antigen remains undetermined. Germline V CDR1 and CDR2: SGHTA, FQGNSA. The CDR3 runs 15 residues. V dropped 4 bases and J dropped 4 bases, with 14 bases sitting between them. This sample was included in a study of tissue T cells after allogeneic stem cell transplantation. General study points: This small cohort was clinically heterogeneous, and sampling depth was a limitation. Tissue-detected TCR repertoire was only partly captured by blood and spleen T cells. TCR repertoires tracked anatomic similarity, regardless of disease or transplant status. Some tissue clones might be persisting host cells; their alloreactivity or antigen specificity was not determined.

Clones were sequenced by immunoSEQ multiplex PCR, and TCRdb holds only the in-frame ones, with some missing. Of 42,000 or so clones in the sample, around nine tenths were seen once. The chain recombines TRBV7-2 with TRBJ1-5; TRBD1 is a possible D gene (6 bases). The TCR was taken from a woman aged 40 to 75 who later had graft-versus-host disease after an allogeneic stem cell transplant. The source material was blood, sampled before transplantation. Here the CDR3 DNA reads TGTGCCAGCAGCTCAGCTGGGGACATAAATCAGCCCCAGCATTTT. Translated, it gives CASSSAGDINQPQHF. The variable domain in full, completed from reference TRBV7-2 and TRBJ1-5, reads GAGVSQSPSNKVTEKGKDVELRCDPISGHTALYWYRQSLGQGLEFLIYFQGNSAPDKSGLPSDRFSAERTGGSVSTLTIQRTQQEDSAVYLCASSSAGDINQPQHFGDGTRLSIL.